These 2 T cell receptor beta chains share one sample of origin, sequenced in a study of T-cell reconstitution after alpha-beta-depleted transplantation in children. The TCRbeta library incorporated unique molecular identifiers. Each CDR3 protein is one row after TCRdb ran MiXCR on the PCR reads. The data contain fewer than 700,000 distinct CDR3 sequences, 10% to 15% of them singletons. Sequenced here: PBMCs, mostly from graft donor cells, sampled 360 days after TCRalphabeta/CD19-depleted stem cell transplant. The receptors were sampled from a male patient aged 10 to 17 who had a stem cell transplant for acute myeloid leukemia, so the T cells may come from the graft donor.

This clonotype appeared many times. The V gene is TRBV28, the J gene TRBJ2-3, with 7 bases that match TRBD2. Per the germline V gene, CDR1 is MDHEN and CDR2 is SYDVKM. The trim removed 5 bases at V and 4 bases at J, leaving 12 bases unmatched. The CDR3 spans 16 residues. The CDR3 DNA sequence: TGTGCCAGCAGTACCCGCCGCGGGGGTTTCCCAGATACGCAGTATTTT. Translation: CASSTRRGGFPDTQYF.

This clonotype has a count of ten or more. The chain joins TRBV20-1 to TRBJ2-4; 10 bases are shared with TRBD1. Germline trimming cut 6 bases from V and 8 bases from J; bases unmatched to any gene: 1. The CDR3 is 11 amino acids. CDR1 and CDR2 (germline): DFQATT, SNEGSKA (reference sequence). The CDR3 reads CSAGTGDIQYF. The CDR3 region has the DNA TGCAGTGCCGGGACAGGGGACATTCAGTACTTC.